This T cell receptor (beta chain) was captured in a study of blood T cell repertoires in COVID-19. Turning to the study itself: T cells, B-cell-depleted T cells, or PBMCs supplied cDNA or gDNA.

The repertoire was sequenced with immunoSEQ multiplex PCR; TCRdb's copy has only in-frame clones and lacks some. The sample lists about 150,000 clones, around 74% occurring once. CDR3 length: 14 amino acids. Germline V gene lookup returns CDR1 SEHNR and CDR2 FQNEAQ (reference sequence). V lost 5 bases and J lost 4, with 11 bases in between. The receptor's source is a woman of 80 years or more with acute or convalescent COVID-19. Sequencing used peripheral blood. The chain has TRBV7-9 and TRBJ2-2; perhaps TRBD1 as D (6 bases). CDR3 bases: TGTGCCAGCAGCACCTGGGGGCTCACCGGGGAGCTGTTTTTT. The encoded protein is CASSTWGLTGELFF.